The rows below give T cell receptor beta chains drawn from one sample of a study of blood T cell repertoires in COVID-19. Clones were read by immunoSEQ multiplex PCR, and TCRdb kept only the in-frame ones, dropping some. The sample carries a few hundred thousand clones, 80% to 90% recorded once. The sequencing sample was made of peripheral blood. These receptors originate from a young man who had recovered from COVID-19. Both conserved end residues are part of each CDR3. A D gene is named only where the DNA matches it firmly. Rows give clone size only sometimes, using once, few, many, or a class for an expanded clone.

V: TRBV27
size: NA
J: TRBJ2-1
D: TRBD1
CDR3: CASQPTGPFGNEQFF
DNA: TGTGCCAGCCAACCGACAGGGCCCTTCGGGAATGAGCAGTTCTTC

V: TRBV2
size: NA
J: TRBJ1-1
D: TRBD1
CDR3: CASSVGTGRRNTEAFF
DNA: TGTGCCAGCAGTGTAGGGACAGGGAGAAGGAACACTGAAGCTTTCTTT

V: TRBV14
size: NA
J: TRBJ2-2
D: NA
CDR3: CASSQDPRCPQGGVTGELFF
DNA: TGTGCCAGCAGCCAAGACCCTCGATGCCCACAAGGAGGGGTCACCGGGGAGCTGTTTTTT

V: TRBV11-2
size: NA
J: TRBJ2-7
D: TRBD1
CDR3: CASSYGQGAYEQYF
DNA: TGTGCCAGCAGCTATGGACAGGGGGCATACGAGCAGTACTTC

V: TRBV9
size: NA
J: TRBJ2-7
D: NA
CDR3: CASSVVDQGYEQYF
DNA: TGTGCCAGCAGCGTAGTGGACCAGGGGTACGAGCAGTACTTC

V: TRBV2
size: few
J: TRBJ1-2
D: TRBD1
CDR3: CATTGQEDYGYTF
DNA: TGTGCCACGACGGGACAGGAGGATTACGGCTACACCTTC

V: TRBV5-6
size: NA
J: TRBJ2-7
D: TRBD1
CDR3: CASSPGTGDYEQYF
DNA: TGTGCCAGCAGCCCCGGGACAGGGGACTACGAGCAGTACTTC

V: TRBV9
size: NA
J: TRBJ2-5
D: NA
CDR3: CASSSQGGGETQYF
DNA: TGTGCCAGCAGCTCGCAGGGAGGCGGAGAGACCCAGTACTTC

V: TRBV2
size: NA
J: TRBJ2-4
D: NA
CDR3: CASASSGHLAKNIQYF
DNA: TGTGCCAGCGCGAGTTCAGGACACCTAGCCAAAAACATTCAGTACTTC

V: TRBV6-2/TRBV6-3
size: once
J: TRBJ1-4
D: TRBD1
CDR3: CASSYIGGQGNEKLFF
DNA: TGTGCCAGCAGTTACATCGGGGGACAGGGGAATGAAAAACTGTTTTTT

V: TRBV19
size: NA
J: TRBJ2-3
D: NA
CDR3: CASSTGTNTDTQYF
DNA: TGTGCCAGTAGTACCGGGACAAACACAGATACGCAGTATTTT

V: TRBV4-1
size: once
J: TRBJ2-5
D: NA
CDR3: CASSRSDLEQETQYF
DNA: TGCGCCAGCAGCCGTTCGGACTTGGAGCAAGAGACCCAGTACTTC

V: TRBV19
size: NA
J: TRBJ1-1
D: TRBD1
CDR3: CASSIAGQGGEAFF
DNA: TGTGCCAGTAGTATAGCTGGACAGGGAGGGGAAGCTTTCTTT

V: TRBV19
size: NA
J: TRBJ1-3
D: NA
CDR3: CASTRGGLRANTIYF
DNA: TGTGCCAGTACTAGGGGGGGACTTCGGGCCAACACCATATATTTT

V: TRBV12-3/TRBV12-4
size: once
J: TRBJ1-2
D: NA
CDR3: CASSQGNYGYTF
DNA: TGTGCCAGCAGTCAGGGGAACTATGGCTACACCTTC

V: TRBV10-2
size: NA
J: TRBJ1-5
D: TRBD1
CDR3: CAIGQGRDQPQHF
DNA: TGCGCCATCGGACAGGGGCGGGATCAGCCCCAGCATTTT

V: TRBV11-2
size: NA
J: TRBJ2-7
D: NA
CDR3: CASSQNIPYEQYF
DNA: TGTGCCAGCAGCCAAAACATCCCCTACGAGCAGTACTTC

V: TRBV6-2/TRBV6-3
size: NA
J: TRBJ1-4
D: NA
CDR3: CASSYSGQGTNEKLFF
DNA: TGTGCCAGCAGTTACTCCGGGCAGGGTACTAATGAAAAACTGTTTTTT

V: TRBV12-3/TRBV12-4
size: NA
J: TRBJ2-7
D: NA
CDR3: CASSLIRYEQYF
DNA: TGTGCCAGCAGTTTAATCCGCTACGAGCAGTACTTC

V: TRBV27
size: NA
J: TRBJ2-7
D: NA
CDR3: CASIHYTGDITYEQYF
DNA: TGTGCCAGCATCCATTATACCGGGGACATAACCTACGAGCAGTACTTC

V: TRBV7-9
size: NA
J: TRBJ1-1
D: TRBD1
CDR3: CASSPWDSGDTEAFF
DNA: TGTGCCAGCAGCCCGTGGGACAGTGGGGACACTGAAGCTTTCTTT

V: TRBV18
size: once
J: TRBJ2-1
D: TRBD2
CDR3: CASSPGLIIGNEQFF
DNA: TGTGCCAGCTCACCGGGACTAATTATTGGGAATGAGCAGTTCTTC

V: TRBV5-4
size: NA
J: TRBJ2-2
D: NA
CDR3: CASSPEKKNTGELFF
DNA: TGTGCCAGCAGCCCAGAAAAAAAGAACACCGGGGAGCTGTTTTTT

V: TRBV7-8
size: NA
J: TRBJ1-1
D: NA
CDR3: CASSLRAFNTEAFF
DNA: TGTGCCAGCAGCTTACGAGCATTCAACACTGAAGCTTTCTTT

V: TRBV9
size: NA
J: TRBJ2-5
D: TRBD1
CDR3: CASSVADRGSLQETQYF
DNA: TGTGCCAGCAGCGTAGCGGACAGGGGGTCCCTCCAAGAGACCCAGTACTTC

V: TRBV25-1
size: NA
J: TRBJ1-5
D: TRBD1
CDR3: CASSRGTGGEEPQHF
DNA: TGTGCCAGCAGCCGCGGGACAGGGGGCGAGGAGCCCCAGCATTTT

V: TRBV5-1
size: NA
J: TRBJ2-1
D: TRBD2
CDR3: CASSLGGTSRGEQFF
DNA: TGCGCCAGCAGCTTGGGAGGGACTAGTCGTGGTGAGCAGTTCTTC

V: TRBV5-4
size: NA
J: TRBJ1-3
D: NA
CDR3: CASSVRGAGNTIYF
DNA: TGTGCCAGCAGCGTCCGGGGGGCTGGAAACACCATATATTTT

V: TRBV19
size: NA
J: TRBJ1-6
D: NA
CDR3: CASSGQGFSPLHF
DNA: TGTGCCAGTAGTGGTCAGGGATTTTCACCCCTCCACTTT

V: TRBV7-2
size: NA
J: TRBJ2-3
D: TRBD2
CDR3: CASSARVAGGVDTQYF
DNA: TGTGCCAGCAGCGCCCGCGTAGCGGGGGGCGTAGATACGCAGTATTTT

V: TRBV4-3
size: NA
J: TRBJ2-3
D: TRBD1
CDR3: CASSQDWGTGTDTQYF
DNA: TGCGCCAGCAGCCAAGATTGGGGGACAGGGACAGATACGCAGTATTTT

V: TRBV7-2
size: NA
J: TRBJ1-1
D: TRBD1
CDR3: CASSLGQGTNTEAFF
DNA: TGTGCCAGCAGCTTAGGACAGGGCACGAACACTGAAGCTTTCTTT

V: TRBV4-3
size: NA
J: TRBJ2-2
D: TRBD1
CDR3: CASSQDSQGRTGELFF
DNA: TGCGCCAGCAGCCAAGATTCACAGGGGCGGACCGGGGAGCTGTTTTTT

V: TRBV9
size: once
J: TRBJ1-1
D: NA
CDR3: CASSPSPVMNTEAFF
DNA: TGTGCCAGCAGCCCCTCTCCAGTCATGAACACTGAAGCTTTCTTT

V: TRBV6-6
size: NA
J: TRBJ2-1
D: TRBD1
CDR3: CASSRRDRGRVFF
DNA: TGTGCCAGCAGTCGCCGGGACAGGGGGCGCGTGTTCTTC

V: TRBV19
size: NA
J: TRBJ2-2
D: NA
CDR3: CASSFNDRLFF
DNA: TGTGCCAGTAGTTTCAACGACAGACTGTTTTTT

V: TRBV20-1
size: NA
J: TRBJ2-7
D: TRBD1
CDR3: CSARTGYEQYF
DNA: TGCAGTGCCAGGACAGGGTACGAGCAGTACTTC

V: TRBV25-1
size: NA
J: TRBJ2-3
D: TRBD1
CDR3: CASSKGQGYTDTQYF
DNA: TGTGCCAGCAGCAAGGGACAGGGGTACACAGATACGCAGTATTTT

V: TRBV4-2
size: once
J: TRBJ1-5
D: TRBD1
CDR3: CVSSQYLQGDGNQPQHF
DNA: TGTGTCAGCAGCCAATATCTACAGGGGGACGGCAATCAGCCCCAGCATTTT

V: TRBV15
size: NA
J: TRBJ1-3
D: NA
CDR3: CATSGSAFSGNTIYF
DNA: TGTGCCACCAGTGGCAGCGCATTCTCTGGAAACACCATATATTTT

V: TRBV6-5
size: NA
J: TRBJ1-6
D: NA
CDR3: CASRAANSPLHF
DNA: TGTGCCAGCAGGGCCGCTAATTCACCCCTCCACTTT

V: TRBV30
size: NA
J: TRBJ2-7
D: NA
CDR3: CAWRLDRSSYEQYF
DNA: TGTGCCTGGAGGCTCGACAGGAGCTCCTACGAGCAGTACTTC

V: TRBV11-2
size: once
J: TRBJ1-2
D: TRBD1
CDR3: CASSDIAGGGYGYTF
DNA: TGTGCCAGCAGCGATATCGCAGGGGGAGGCTATGGCTACACCTTC

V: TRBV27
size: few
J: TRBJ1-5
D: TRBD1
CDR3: CASRGTGLVQPQHF
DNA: TGTGCCAGCAGGGGGACAGGGTTGGTTCAGCCCCAGCATTTT

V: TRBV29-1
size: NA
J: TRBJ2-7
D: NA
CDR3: CSVAGGSVAYEQYF
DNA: TGCAGCGTTGCGGGTGGGTCGGTTGCCTACGAGCAGTACTTC

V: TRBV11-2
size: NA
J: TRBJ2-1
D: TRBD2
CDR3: CASSFRRDYYSYNEQFF
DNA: TGTGCCAGCAGCTTCCGACGGGACTACTACTCCTACAATGAGCAGTTCTTC

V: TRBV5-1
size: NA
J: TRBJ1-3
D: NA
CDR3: CASSTNSRGSGNTIYF
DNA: TGCGCCAGCAGCACAAATTCCAGGGGATCTGGAAACACCATATATTTT

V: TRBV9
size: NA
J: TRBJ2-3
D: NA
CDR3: CASSVGGAGTDTQYF
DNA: TGTGCCAGCAGCGTAGGGGGCGCGGGCACAGATACGCAGTATTTT

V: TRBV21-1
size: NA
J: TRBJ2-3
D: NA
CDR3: CASSKVTSGSHTDTQYF
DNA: TGTGCCAGCAGCAAAGTGACTAGCGGGAGCCACACAGATACGCAGTATTTT

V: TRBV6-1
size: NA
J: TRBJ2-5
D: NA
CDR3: CASSGPRDPQGETQYF
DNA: TGTGCCAGCAGTGGTCCCCGGGACCCCCAGGGGGAGACCCAGTACTTC